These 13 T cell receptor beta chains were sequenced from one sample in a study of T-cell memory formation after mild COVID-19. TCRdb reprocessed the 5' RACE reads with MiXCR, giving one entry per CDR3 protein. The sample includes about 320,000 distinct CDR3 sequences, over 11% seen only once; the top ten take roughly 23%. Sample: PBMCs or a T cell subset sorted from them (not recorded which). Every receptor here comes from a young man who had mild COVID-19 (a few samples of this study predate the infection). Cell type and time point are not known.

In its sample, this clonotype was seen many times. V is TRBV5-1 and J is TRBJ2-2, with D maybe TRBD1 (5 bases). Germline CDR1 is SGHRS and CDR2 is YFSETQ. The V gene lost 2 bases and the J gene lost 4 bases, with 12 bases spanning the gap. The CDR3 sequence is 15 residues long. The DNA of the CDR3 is TGCGCCAGCAGCTTTTACAGGCCCCCCACCGGGGAGCTGTTTTTT. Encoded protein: CASSFYRPPTGELFF.

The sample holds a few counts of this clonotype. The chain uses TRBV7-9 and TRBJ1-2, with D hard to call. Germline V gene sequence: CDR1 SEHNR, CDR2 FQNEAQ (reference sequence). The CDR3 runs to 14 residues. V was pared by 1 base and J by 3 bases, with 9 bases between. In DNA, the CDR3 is TGTGCCAGCAGCTTAGTACCCAATTACTATGGCTACACCTTC. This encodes CASSLVPNYYGYTF.

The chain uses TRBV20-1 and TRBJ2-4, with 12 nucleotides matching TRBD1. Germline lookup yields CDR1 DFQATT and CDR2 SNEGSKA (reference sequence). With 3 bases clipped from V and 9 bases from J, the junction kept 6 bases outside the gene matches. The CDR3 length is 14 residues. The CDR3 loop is CSARGDRGPGIQYF. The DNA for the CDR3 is TGCAGTGCTAGGGGGGACAGGGGGCCGGGCATTCAGTACTTC.

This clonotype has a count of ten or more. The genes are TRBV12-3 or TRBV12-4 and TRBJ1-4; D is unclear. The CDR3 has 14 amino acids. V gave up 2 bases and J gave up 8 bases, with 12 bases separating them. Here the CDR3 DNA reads TGTGCCAGCAGTTTAAGAGATGGCGGAGAAAAACTGTTTTTT. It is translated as CASSLRDGGEKLFF.

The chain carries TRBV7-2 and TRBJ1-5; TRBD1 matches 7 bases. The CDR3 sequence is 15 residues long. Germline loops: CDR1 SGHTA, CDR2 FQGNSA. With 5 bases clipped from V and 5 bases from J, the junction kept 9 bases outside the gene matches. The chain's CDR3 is CASSHTGVGDQPQHF. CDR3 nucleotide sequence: TGTGCCAGCAGCCATACAGGGGTAGGGGATCAGCCCCAGCATTTT.

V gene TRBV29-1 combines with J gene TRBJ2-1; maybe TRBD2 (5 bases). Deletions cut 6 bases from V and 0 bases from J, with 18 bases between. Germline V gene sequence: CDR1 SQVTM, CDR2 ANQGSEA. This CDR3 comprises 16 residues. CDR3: CSVSGRNDYSYNEQFF. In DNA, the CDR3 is TGCAGCGTCTCGGGCCGAAACGACTACTCCTACAATGAGCAGTTCTTC.

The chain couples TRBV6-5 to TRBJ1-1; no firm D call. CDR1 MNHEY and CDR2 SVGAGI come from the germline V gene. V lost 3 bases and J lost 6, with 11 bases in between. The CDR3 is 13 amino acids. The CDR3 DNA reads TGTGCCAGCAGTTATGGTGTAGGCGCTGAAGCTTTCTTT. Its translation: CASSYGVGAEAFF.

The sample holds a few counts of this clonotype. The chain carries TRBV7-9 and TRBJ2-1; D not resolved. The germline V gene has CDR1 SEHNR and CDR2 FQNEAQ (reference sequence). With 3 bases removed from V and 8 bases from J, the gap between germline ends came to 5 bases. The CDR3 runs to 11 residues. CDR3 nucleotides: TGTGCCAGCAGCTTTCTCGATGAGCAGTTCTTC. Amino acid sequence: CASSFLDEQFF.

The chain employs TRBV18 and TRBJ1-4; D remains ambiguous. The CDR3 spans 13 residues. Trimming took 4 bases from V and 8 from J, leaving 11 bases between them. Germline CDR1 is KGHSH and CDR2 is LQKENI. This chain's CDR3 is CASSRGDGEKLFF. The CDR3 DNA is TGTGCCAGCTCACGGGGAGACGGAGAAAAACTGTTTTTT.

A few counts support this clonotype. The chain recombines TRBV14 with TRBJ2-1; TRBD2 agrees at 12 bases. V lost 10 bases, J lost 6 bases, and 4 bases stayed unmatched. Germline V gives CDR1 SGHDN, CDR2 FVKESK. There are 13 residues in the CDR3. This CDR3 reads CATRTSGANEQFF. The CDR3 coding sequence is TGTGCCACCCGGACTAGCGGGGCCAATGAGCAGTTCTTC.

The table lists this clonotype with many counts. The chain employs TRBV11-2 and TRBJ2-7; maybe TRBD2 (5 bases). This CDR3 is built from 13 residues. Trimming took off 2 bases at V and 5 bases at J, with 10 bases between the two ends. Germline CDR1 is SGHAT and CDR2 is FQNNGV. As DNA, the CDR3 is TGTGCCAGCAGCTTACCTAGCATCCACGAGCAGTACTTC. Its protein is CASSLPSIHEQYF.

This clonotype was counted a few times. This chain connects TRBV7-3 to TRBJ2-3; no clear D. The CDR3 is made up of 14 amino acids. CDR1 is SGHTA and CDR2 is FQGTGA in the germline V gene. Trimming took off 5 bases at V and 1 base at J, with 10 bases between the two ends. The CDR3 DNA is TGTGCCAGCAGCCCAGTTGGGGGCACAGATACGCAGTATTTT. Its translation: CASSPVGGTDTQYF.

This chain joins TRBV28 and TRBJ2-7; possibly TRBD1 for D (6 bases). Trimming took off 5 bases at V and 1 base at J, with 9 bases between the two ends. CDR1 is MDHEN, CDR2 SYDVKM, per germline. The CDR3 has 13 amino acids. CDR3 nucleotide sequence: TGTGCCAGCAGTAGCGGACAGTCCTACGAGCAGTACGTC. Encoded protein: CASSSGQSYEQYV.